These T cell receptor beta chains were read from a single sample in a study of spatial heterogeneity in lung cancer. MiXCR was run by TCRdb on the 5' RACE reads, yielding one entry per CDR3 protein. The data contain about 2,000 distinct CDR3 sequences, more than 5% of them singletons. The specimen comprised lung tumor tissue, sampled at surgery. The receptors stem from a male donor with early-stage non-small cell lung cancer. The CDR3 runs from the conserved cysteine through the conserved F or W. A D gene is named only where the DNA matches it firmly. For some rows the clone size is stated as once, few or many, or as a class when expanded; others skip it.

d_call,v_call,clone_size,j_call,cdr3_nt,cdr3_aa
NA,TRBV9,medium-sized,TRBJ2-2,TGTGCCAGCAGCGTAGCCTGGGGAGGGGAGCTGTTTTTT,CASSVAWGGELFF
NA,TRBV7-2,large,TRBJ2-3,TGTGCCAGCAGCCGACATGACACAGATACGCAGTATTTT,CASSRHDTDTQYF
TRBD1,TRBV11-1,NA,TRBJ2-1,TGTGCCAGCAACATGCTCCCGGGGGACAGGGCCTACAATGAGCAGTTCTTC,CASNMLPGDRAYNEQFF
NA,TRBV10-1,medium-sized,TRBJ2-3,TGCGCCAGCAGTTTGACCCCGCGTGATACGCAGTATTTT,CASSLTPRDTQYF
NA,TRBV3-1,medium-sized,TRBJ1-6,TGTGCCAGCAGCCAGGATGACGGGCCCAATTCACCCCTCCACTTT,CASSQDDGPNSPLHF
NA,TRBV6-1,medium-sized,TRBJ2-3,TGTGCCAGCAGTGAGCGGGTCTCATGGACAGATACGCAGTATTTT,CASSERVSWTDTQYF
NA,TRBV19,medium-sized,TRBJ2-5,TGTGCCAGTAGGAACCGTCACCGGGAGACCCAGTACTTC,CASRNRHRETQYF
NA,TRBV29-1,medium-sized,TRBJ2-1,TGCAGCGTTGCCACTTACAATGAGCAGTTCTTC,CSVATYNEQFF
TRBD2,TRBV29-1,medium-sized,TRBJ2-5,TGCAGCGCCGCGTGGCTAGCGGGAGCGGAGACCCAGTACTTC,CSAAWLAGAETQYF
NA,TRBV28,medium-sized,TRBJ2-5,TGTGCCAGCAGCCCGCACAGGGAGAGGCAAGAGACCCAGTACTTC,CASSPHRERQETQYF
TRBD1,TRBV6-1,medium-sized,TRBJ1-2,TGTGCCAGCCAACCTATGACAGGACAGGGGTATGGCTACACCTTC,CASQPMTGQGYGYTF
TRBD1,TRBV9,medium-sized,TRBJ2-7,TGTGCCAGCAGCCCGACCGGACAGGCTCTCTACGAGCAGTACTTC,CASSPTGQALYEQYF
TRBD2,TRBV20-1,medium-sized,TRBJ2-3,TGCAGTTTTAAAGCGGGGGGCACAGATACGCAGTATTTT,CSFKAGGTDTQYF
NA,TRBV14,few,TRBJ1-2,TGTGCCAGCAGCCAAATCCAGGGAGACTATGGCTACACCTTC,CASSQIQGDYGYTF
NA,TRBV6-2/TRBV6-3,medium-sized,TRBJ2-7,TGTGCCAGCAGTTACCCGCCCGGCGGCCCCTCCTACGAGCAGTACTTC,CASSYPPGGPSYEQYF
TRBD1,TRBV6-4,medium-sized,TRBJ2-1,TGTGCCAGCAGTGGGGGACAGGGTTTCAATGAGCAGTTCTTC,CASSGGQGFNEQFF
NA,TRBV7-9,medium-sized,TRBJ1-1,TGTGCCAGCAGCTCCCCGAACTCCGACAGTCGTGAAGCTTTCTTT,CASSSPNSDSREAFF
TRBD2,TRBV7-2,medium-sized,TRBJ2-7,TGTGCCAGCAGCTTAGCTAGCGGGAGCGCGCAGTACTTC,CASSLASGSAQYF
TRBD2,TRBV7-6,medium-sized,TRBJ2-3,TGTGCCAGCAGAGCCGGACTAGCGAGGGACACAGATACGCAGTATTTT,CASRAGLARDTDTQYF
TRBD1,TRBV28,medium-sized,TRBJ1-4,TGTGCCAGCAGTTCCACAGGGGCAACTAATGAAAAACTGTTTTTT,CASSSTGATNEKLFF
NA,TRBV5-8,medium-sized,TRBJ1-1,TGTGCCAGCCTCCGTGGGGTACGGGGCGAAGCTTTCTTT,CASLRGVRGEAFF
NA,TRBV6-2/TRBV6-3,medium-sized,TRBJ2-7,TGTGCCAGCAGTTACTCGAGGCAAAGGGTGGACGAGCAGTACTTC,CASSYSRQRVDEQYF
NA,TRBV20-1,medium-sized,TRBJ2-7,TGCAGTGCTAGAAAGCTCGGGGCTTTCTCCTACGAGCAGTACTTC,CSARKLGAFSYEQYF
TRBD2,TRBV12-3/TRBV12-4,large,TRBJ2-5,TGTGCCAGCAGTTTCGGACTAGCAAGGCAGTACCAAGAGACCCAGTACTTC,CASSFGLARQYQETQYF
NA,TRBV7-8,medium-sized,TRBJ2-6,TGTGCCAGCAGCTTAGGGGAGGTTCGAATCTCTGGGGCCAACGCCCTGACTTTC,CASSLGEVRISGANALTF
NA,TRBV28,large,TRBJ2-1,TGTGCCAGCAGTTTCGGGGGAGGCAATGAGCAGTTCTTC,CASSFGGGNEQFF
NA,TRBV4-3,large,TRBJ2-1,TGCGCCAGCAGCCAAGGGGATGTGGGAGTACTGTTCTTC,CASSQGDVGVLFF
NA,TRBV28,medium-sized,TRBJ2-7,TGTGCCAGCAGTTGGGGACGGGGGACCTACGAGCAGTACTTC,CASSWGRGTYEQYF
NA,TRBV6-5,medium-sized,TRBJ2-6,TGTGCCAGCAAAATGGGGAGCTCTGGGGCCAACGTCCTGACTTTC,CASKMGSSGANVLTF
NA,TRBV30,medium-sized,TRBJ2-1,TGTGCCTGGAGTGTGCGGGACGGAGGGAACAATGAGCAGTTCTTC,CAWSVRDGGNNEQFF
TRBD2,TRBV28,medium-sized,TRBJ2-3,TGTGCCAGCAGTCCGCCCCGGACTAGCGGGGGAGGTGGCGCGCAGTATTTT,CASSPPRTSGGGGAQYF
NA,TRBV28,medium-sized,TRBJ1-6,TGTGCCAGCAGCTCCAGGGTTTTGGGCTCACCCCTCCACTTT,CASSSRVLGSPLHF
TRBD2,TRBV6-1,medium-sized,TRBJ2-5,TGTGCCAGCAGCCCAATTGGACTAGCGGGGCTCCAAGAGACCCAGTACTTC,CASSPIGLAGLQETQYF
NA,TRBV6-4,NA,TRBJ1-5,TGTGCCAGCAGTGATTCGGGGGGCGGGCAGCCCCAGCATTTT,CASSDSGGGQPQHF
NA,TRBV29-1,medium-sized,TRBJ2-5,TGCAGCGTGGACCGGGACTCAAAAGAGACCCAGTACTTC,CSVDRDSKETQYF
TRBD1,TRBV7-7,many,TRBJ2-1,TGTGCTAGCAGCCCAGAGGGGGCCTCGGATGAGCAGTTCTTC,CASSPEGASDEQFF
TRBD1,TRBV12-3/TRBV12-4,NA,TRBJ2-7,TGTGCCACGTCTAGGGCAGGGGGCTACGAGCAGTACTTC,CATSRAGGYEQYF
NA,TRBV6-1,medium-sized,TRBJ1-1,TGTGCCAGCACGCTTTCAGGGAACACTGAAGCTTTCTTT,CASTLSGNTEAFF
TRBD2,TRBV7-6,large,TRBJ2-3,TGTGCCAGCAGCCATCAAGGACTAGCGGGAGGGTCTGGAGCAGATACGCAGTATTTT,CASSHQGLAGGSGADTQYF
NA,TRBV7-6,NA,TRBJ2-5,TGTGCCAGCAGCCAGACCGGGGCCCAAAGGGAGACCCAGTACTTC,CASSQTGAQRETQYF
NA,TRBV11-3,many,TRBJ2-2,TGTGCCAGCAGCTTACCCGGGGAGCTGTTTTTT,CASSLPGELFF
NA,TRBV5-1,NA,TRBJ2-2,TGCGCCAGCAACCCCGGAGTTGGGTCACGGACCGGGGAGCTGTTTTTT,CASNPGVGSRTGELFF
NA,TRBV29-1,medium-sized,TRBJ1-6,TGCAGCGTCAGTAGGACTACCAATTCACCCCTCCACTTT,CSVSRTTNSPLHF
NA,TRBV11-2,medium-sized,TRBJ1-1,TGTGCCAGCAGCTGGGGCGGCAGAACCAGACCGAACACTGAAGCTTTCTTT,CASSWGGRTRPNTEAFF
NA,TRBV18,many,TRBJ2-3,TGTGCCAGCTCACACTCGAGCACAGATACGCAGTATTTT,CASSHSSTDTQYF